The 19 T cell receptor beta chains below were found in one sample sequenced in a study of control samples from healthy donors and cancer patients. Using immunoSEQ multiplex PCR, the repertoire was profiled, and TCRdb retains in-frame clones only, with some absent. The data contain just under 75,000 clones, roughly 87% of them seen just once; the ten biggest clones take up over 3.5%. Sequenced sample: blood. These receptors all come from a woman aged 45-65 years in good health.

The rearrangement joins TRBV4-2 to TRBJ2-5; D call uncertain. Germline CDR1 is LGHNA and CDR2 is YNFKEQ. This CDR3 comprises 14 residues. V was shortened by 0 bases and J by 1 base, with 6 bases between the two germline ends. Written as DNA, the CDR3 is TGTGCCAGCAGCCAAGATCGGAGCCAAGAGACCCAGTACTTC. Its protein product is CASSQDRSQETQYF.

The rearrangement links TRBV10-3 to TRBJ1-6; 10 bases align to TRBD1. CDR1 and CDR2 (germline): ENHRY, SYGVKD. The CDR3 covers 16 residues. Germline trimming cut 2 bases from V and 9 bases from J; bases unmatched to any gene: 7. The CDR3 nucleotides are TGTGCCATCAGTGAGAGGGGGACAGGGGAGGGTTCACCCCTCCACTTT. It is translated as CAISERGTGEGSPLHF.

The chain couples TRBV28 to TRBJ2-2, with D perhaps TRBD1 or TRBD2 (5 bases each). The V gene lost 10 bases and the J gene lost 3 bases, with 18 bases spanning the gap. This CDR3 comprises 15 residues. Per the germline V gene, CDR1 is MDHEN and CDR2 is SYDVKM. CDR3 in amino acids: CATKDGARDTGELFF. For the CDR3, the DNA is TGTGCCACCAAAGACGGGGCCAGAGACACCGGGGAGCTGTTTTTT.

V is TRBV27 and J is TRBJ2-3, with TRBD2 matching 9 bases. The CDR3 extends over 14 amino acids. From germline, CDR1 is MNHEY and CDR2 SMNVEV (reference sequence). Trimming took 9 bases from V and 9 from J; bases not matched to a gene: 13. DNA for the CDR3: TGTGCCAGTTCTTGGGCAGCGGGAGGTTTAACGCAGTATTTT. Encoded protein: CASSWAAGGLTQYF.

The chain uses TRBV5-1 and TRBJ1-2; D call uncertain. Germline loops: CDR1 SGHRS, CDR2 YFSETQ. V lost 0 bases and J 4 bases, leaving 10 bases between the germline ends. This CDR3 spans 14 amino acids. The CDR3 here is CASSLAPDGYGYTF. In DNA, the CDR3 is TGCGCCAGCAGCTTGGCCCCGGACGGCTATGGCTACACCTTC.

The V call is TRBV11-2, the J call TRBJ2-5; D might be TRBD1 or TRBD2, each matching 5 bases. Trimming cost V 2 bases and J 5 bases, with 12 bases left between them. Per germline, CDR1 SGHAT and CDR2 FQNNGV. CDR3 length equals 14 residues. Written as DNA, the CDR3 is TGTGCCAGCAGCTTAAGGGTTCGGGGCGAGACCCAGTACTTC. Encoded protein: CASSLRVRGETQYF.

The chain couples TRBV15 to TRBJ2-2, with D maybe TRBD1 (6 bases). The CDR3 is 18 amino acids. The germline V and J ends were trimmed by 3 bases and 1 base, with 18 bases remaining between them. Germline assignment: CDR1 LNHNV and CDR2 YYDKDF (reference sequence). CDR3 bases: TGTGCCACCAGCAGTTCGACACAGGGCCCGGGGAACACCGGGGAGCTGTTTTTT. Translation gives CATSSSTQGPGNTGELFF.

The J gene is TRBJ1-2, the V gene TRBV3-1 (or the pseudogene TRBV3-2); 8 nucleotides match TRBD1. CDR1 is LGHDT, CDR2 YNNKEL, per germline (reference sequence). The CDR3 spans 15 residues. V lost 4 bases to trimming and J lost 3 bases; unmatched junction nucleotides: 7. The DNA of the CDR3 is TGTGCCAGCAGCCGTGAGGGACAGGATGACTATGGCTACACCTTC. Its translation is CASSREGQDDYGYTF.

The chain links TRBV29-1 to TRBJ2-1, with D unresolved. Germline V gene sequence: CDR1 SQVTM, CDR2 ANQGSEA. The CDR3 runs 11 residues. V was cut by 2 bases and J by 10 bases, with 9 bases left in between. The DNA for the CDR3 is TGCAGCGTTGAAATTGGCTCAGAGCAGTTCTTC. Translated, it gives CSVEIGSEQFF.

This chain links TRBV19 with TRBJ2-5; TRBD1 matches 8 bases. The CDR3 loop spans 15 amino acids. Per the germline V gene, CDR1 is LNHDA and CDR2 is SQIVND (reference sequence). The ends lost 5 bases at V and 1 base at J; junction bases unmatched: 6. CDR3 nucleotide sequence: TGTGCCAGTAGTCCTCGACAGGGGAGCCAAGAGACCCAGTACTTC. Protein sequence: CASSPRQGSQETQYF. The variable domain in full, with the rest retrieved from reference TRBV19 and TRBJ2-5, is DGGITQSPKYLFRKEGQNVTLSCEQNLNHDAMYWYRQDPGQGLRLIYYSQIVNDFQKGDIAEGYSVSREKKESFPLTVTSAQKNPTAFYLCASSPRQGSQETQYFGPGTRLLVL.

On this clone itself: The junction does not match germline at one end; this may be a read error. V is TRBV7-7 and J is TRBJ2-7; D remains ambiguous. The germline CDR1 and CDR2 sequences are SSHAT and FNYEAQ (reference sequence). This CDR3 is 14 amino acids long. CDR3 nucleotides: TGTGCTAGCAGCAAAGACGAGACTTACTACGAGCAGTACTTC. Amino acids: CASSKDETYYEQYF. The whole variable domain, remainder taken from reference TRBV7-7 and TRBJ2-7, is GAGVSQSPRYKVTKRGQDVTLRCDPISSHATLYWYQQALGQGPEFLTYFNYEAQPDKSGLPSDRFSAERPEGSISTLTIQRTEQRDSAMYRCASSKDETYYEQYFGPGTRLTVT.

The chain recombines TRBV6-5 with TRBJ2-1, with D maybe TRBD2 (5 bases). The CDR3 is made up of 15 amino acids. Germline-derived CDR1 and CDR2 are MNHEY and SVGAGI. V lost 2 bases and J 4 bases, leaving 12 bases between the germline ends. The CDR3 DNA sequence: TGTGCCAGCAGTTACGGGAGTAAGTTATACAATGAGCAGTTCTTC. Its protein product is CASSYGSKLYNEQFF.

This sequence joins TRBV3-1 (or the pseudogene TRBV3-2) and TRBJ2-3, with D perhaps TRBD1 (7 bases). Germline CDR1 LGHDT, CDR2 YNNKEL (reference sequence). The V end lost 2 bases, the J end lost 4 bases, and 13 bases lay between the germline ends. The CDR3 is made up of 15 amino acids. CDR3 DNA sequence: TGTGCCAGCAGCCAAAATAGCAGGGGGGCAGATACGCAGTATTTT. Protein sequence: CASSQNSRGADTQYF.

The V gene is TRBV7-9, the J gene TRBJ2-2; D unclear. Germline CDR1 and CDR2: SEHNR and FQNEAQ (reference sequence). CDR3 length: 13 amino acids. Between the trimmed V and J ends, which lost 3 bases and 6 bases, there was a span of 8 bases. The chain's CDR3 is CASSFTAAGELFF. CDR3 in DNA: TGTGCCAGCAGCTTTACGGCGGCCGGGGAGCTGTTTTTT. The entire variable domain, with the rest obtained from reference TRBV7-9 and TRBJ2-2, is as follows: DTGVSQNPRHKITKRGQNVTFRCDPISEHNRLYWYRQTLGQGPEFLTYFQNEAQLEKSRLLSDRFSAERPKGSFSTLEIQRTEQGDSAMYLCASSFTAAGELFFGEGSRLTVL.

This sequence joins TRBV6-6 and TRBJ1-1; unclear D gene. V was pared by 7 bases and J by 1 base, with 10 bases between. Germline V gene sequence: CDR1 MNHNY, CDR2 SVGAGI (reference sequence). This CDR3 has 13 residues. Here the CDR3 reads CASNGRENTEAFF. DNA for the CDR3: TGTGCCAGCAACGGACGGGAGAACACTGAAGCTTTCTTT.

The chain uses TRBV19 and TRBJ2-7, with D possibly matching TRBD2 (5 bases). Germline-derived CDR1 and CDR2 are LNHDA and SQIVND (reference sequence). The CDR3 spans 15 residues. Trimming cost V 6 bases and J 1 base, with 16 bases left between them. CDR3 nucleotides: TGTGCCAGTAGGCCAAGGGCGGGTACTTCCTACGAGCAGTACTTC. It yields the protein CASRPRAGTSYEQYF.

The CDR3 DNA reads TGTGCCAGTAGTAATTACGACACCACCTCTAGGGGCTACACCTTC. Amino acid sequence: CASSNYDTTSRGYTF. The V and J genes are TRBV19 and TRBJ1-2; D unresolved. V dropped 4 bases and J dropped 8 bases, with 20 bases sitting between them. The CDR3 is made up of 15 amino acids. Germline loops: CDR1 LNHDA, CDR2 SQIVND (reference sequence).

This chain connects TRBV2 to TRBJ2-1; 7 bases agree with TRBD2. Trimming removed 4 bases from V and 3 bases from J; junction bases left unmatched: 9. The CDR3 length is 16 residues. From germline, CDR1 is SNHLY and CDR2 FYNNEI. CDR3: CASSAGGGPGYNEQFF. The CDR3 DNA is TGTGCCAGCAGTGCGGGGGGAGGGCCGGGCTACAATGAGCAGTTCTTC.

The V gene is TRBV6-5, the J gene TRBJ2-1, with D unresolved. The CDR3 length is 13 residues. The ends were cut back, 6 bases at V and 5 bases at J, with 11 bases in the middle. Germline lookup yields CDR1 MNHEY and CDR2 SVGAGI. The CDR3 region has the DNA TGTGCCAGCAGGGGAATACCTAACAATGAGCAGTTCTTC. Its translation: CASRGIPNNEQFF.